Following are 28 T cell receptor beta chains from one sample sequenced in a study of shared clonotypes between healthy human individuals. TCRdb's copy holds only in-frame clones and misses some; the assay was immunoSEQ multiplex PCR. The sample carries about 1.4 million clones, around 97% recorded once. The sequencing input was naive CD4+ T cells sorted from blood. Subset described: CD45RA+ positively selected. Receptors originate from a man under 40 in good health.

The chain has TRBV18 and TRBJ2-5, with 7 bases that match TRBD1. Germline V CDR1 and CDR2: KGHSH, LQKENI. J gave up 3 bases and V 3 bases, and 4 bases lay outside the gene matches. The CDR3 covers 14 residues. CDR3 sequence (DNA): TGTGCCAGCTCACCGGCCGGGACAGAAGAGACCCAGTACTTC. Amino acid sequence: CASSPAGTEETQYF.

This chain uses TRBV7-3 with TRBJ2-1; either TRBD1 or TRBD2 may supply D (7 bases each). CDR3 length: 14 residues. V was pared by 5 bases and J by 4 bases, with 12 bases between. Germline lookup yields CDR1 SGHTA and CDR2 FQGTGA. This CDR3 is CASSPGGVYNEQFF. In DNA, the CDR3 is TGTGCCAGCAGCCCAGGGGGGGTATACAATGAGCAGTTCTTC.

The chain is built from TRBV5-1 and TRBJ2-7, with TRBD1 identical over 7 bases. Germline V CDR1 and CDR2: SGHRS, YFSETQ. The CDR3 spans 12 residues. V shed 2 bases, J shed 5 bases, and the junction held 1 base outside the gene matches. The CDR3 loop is CASSFDRDEQYF. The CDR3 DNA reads TGCGCCAGCAGCTTCGACAGGGACGAGCAGTACTTC.

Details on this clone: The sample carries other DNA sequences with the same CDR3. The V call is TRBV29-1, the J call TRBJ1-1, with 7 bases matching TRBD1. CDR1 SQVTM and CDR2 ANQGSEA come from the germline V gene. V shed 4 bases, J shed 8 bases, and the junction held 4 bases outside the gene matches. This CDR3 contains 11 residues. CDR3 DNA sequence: TGCAGCGTTGGGGGACAGCGGGAAGCTTTCTTT. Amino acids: CSVGGQREAFF.

This CDR3 is CASSFARANYGYTF. CDR3 sequence (DNA): TGTGCCAGCAGTTTTGCCCGAGCTAACTATGGCTACACCTTC. The V and J genes are TRBV28 and TRBJ1-2; D not resolved. The CDR3 has 14 residues. CDR1 MDHEN and CDR2 SYDVKM come from the germline V gene. V was pared by 3 bases and J by 0 bases, with 8 bases between.

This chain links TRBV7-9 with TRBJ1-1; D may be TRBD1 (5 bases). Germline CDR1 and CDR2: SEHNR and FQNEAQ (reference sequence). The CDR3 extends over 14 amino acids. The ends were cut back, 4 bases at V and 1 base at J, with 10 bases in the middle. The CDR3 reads CASSSGQGNTEAFF. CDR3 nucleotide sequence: TGTGCCAGCAGCTCAGGGCAGGGGAACACTGAAGCTTTCTTT.

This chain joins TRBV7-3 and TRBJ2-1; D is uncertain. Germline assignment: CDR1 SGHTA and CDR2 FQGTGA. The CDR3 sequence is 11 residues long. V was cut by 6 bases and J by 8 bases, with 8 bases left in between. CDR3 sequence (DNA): TGTGCCAGCAGTATATCTGATGAGCAGTTCTTC. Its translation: CASSISDEQFF.

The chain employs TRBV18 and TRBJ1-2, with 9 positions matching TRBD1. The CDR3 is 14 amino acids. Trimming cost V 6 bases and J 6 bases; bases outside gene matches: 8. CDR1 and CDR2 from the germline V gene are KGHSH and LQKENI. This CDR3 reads CASSRDREWNGYTF. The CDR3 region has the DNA TGTGCCAGCTCCAGGGACAGGGAATGGAATGGCTACACCTTC.

CDR3 in amino acids: CASSISTSGTGNYEQYF. The DNA of the CDR3 is TGTGCCAGTAGTATCTCTACCTCCGGGACAGGCAACTACGAGCAGTACTTC. This chain links TRBV19 with TRBJ2-7, with TRBD1 identical over 8 bases. Germline CDR1 reads LNHDA; CDR2 reads SQIVND (reference sequence). V dropped 3 bases and J dropped 3; count of bases not matched to a gene: 13. The CDR3 loop spans 17 amino acids.

DNA for the CDR3: TGTGCCAGTAGTATACTGGGGACAGGCCAAGAGACCCAGTACTTC. It yields the protein CASSILGTGQETQYF. V gene TRBV19 combines with J gene TRBJ2-5; 8 bases are shared with TRBD1. The CDR3 is made up of 15 amino acids. V lost 2 bases and J lost 1; bases outside the gene matches: 3. CDR1 is LNHDA, CDR2 SQIVND, per germline (reference sequence).

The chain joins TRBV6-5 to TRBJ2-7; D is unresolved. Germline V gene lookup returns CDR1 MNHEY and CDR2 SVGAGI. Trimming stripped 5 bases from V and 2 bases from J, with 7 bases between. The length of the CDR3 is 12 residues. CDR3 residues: CASSRTPYEQYF. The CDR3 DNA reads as TGTGCCAGCAGTCGTACACCCTACGAGCAGTACTTC.

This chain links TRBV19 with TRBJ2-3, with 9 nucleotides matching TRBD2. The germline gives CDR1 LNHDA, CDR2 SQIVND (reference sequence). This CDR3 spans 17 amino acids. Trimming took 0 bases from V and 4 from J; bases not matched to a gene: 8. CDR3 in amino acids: CASSIEGAGGSPDTQYF. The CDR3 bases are TGTGCCAGTAGTATAGAGGGAGCGGGAGGAAGCCCAGATACGCAGTATTTT.

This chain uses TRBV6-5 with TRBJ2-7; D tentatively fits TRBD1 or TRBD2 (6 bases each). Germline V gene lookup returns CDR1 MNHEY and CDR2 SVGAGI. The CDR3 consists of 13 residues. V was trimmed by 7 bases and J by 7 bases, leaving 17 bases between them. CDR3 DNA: TGTGCCAGCAAACACAGGGCTGGGGGGGAGCAGTACTTC. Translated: CASKHRAGGEQYF.

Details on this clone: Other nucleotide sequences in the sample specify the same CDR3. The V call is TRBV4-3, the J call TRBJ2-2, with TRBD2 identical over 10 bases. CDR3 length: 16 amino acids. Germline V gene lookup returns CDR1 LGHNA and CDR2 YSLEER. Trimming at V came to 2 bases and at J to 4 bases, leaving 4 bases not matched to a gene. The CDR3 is CASSQLAGVRTGELFF. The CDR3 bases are TGCGCCAGCAGCCAACTAGCGGGGGTCCGCACCGGGGAGCTGTTTTTT.

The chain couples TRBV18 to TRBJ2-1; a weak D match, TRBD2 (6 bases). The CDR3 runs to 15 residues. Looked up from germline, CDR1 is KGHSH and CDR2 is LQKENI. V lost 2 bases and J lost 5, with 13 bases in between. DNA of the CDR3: TGTGCCAGCTCACCATCCCCAGGAGGGGACAATGAGCAGTTCTTC. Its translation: CASSPSPGGDNEQFF.

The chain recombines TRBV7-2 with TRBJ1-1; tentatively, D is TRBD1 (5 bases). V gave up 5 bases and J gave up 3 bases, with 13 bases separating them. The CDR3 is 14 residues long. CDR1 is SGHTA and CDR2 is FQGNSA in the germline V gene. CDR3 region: CASSLSRVHTEAFF. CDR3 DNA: TGTGCCAGCAGCCTCTCCAGGGTGCACACTGAAGCTTTCTTT. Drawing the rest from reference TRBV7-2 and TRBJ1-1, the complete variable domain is GAGVSQSPSNKVTEKGKDVELRCDPISGHTALYWYRQSLGQGLEFLIYFQGNSAPDKSGLPSDRFSAERTGGSVSTLTIQRTQQEDSAVYLCASSLSRVHTEAFFGQGTRLTVV.

CDR3 DNA: TGTGCCAGCAGCTTAAAGATCAATGAGCAGTTCTTC. Translating it yields CASSLKINEQFF. The chain is built from TRBV7-2 and TRBJ2-1; D gene ambiguous. Germline lookup yields CDR1 SGHTA and CDR2 FQGNSA. V lost 2 bases and J 6 bases, leaving 5 bases between the germline ends. This CDR3 has 12 amino acids. Full variable domain (remainder filled in from reference TRBV7-2 and TRBJ2-1): GAGVSQSPSNKVTEKGKDVELRCDPISGHTALYWYRQSLGQGLEFLIYFQGNSAPDKSGLPSDRFSAERTGGSVSTLTIQRTQQEDSAVYLCASSLKINEQFFGPGTRLTVL.

The CDR3 region has the DNA TGTGCCAGCAGCCTTCGCCCGGGACTAGCAGACAATGAGCAGTTCTTC. It is translated as CASSLRPGLADNEQFF. The chain is built from TRBV7-9 and TRBJ2-1; 9 nucleotides line up with TRBD2. The length of the CDR3 is 16 residues. The V and J ends lost 5 bases and 5 bases, in that order; junction bases with no gene match: 10. Germline lookup yields CDR1 SEHNR and CDR2 FQNEAQ (reference sequence). The full variable domain, with the rest looked up from reference TRBV7-9 and TRBJ2-1, is DTGVSQNPRHKITKRGQNVTFRCDPISEHNRLYWYRQTLGQGPEFLTYFQNEAQLEKSRLLSDRFSAERPKGSFSTLEIQRTEQGDSAMYLCASSLRPGLADNEQFFGPGTRLTVL.

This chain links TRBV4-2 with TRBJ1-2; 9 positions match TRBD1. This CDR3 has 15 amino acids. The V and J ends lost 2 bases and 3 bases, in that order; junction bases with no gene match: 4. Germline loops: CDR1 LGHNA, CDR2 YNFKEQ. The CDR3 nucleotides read TGTGCCAGCAGCCAACAACAGGGGGCGGACTATGGCTACACCTTC. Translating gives CASSQQQGADYGYTF.

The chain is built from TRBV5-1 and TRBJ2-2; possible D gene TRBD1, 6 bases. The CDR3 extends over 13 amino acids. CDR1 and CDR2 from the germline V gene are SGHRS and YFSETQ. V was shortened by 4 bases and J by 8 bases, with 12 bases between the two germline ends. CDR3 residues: CASSAGVTGELFF. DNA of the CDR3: TGCGCCAGCAGCGCAGGGGTTACGGGGGAGCTGTTTTTT.

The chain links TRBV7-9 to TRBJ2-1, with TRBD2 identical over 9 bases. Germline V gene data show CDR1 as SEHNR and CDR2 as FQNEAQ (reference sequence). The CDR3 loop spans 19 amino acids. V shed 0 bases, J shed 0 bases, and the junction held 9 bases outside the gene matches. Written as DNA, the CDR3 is TGTGCCAGCAGCTTAGCAGCAGGGCGGGAGGGCCGCTCCTACAATGAGCAGTTCTTC. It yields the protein CASSLAAGREGRSYNEQFF. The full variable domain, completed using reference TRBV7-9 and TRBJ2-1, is DTGVSQNPRHKITKRGQNVTFRCDPISEHNRLYWYRQTLGQGPEFLTYFQNEAQLEKSRLLSDRFSAERPKGSFSTLEIQRTEQGDSAMYLCASSLAAGREGRSYNEQFFGPGTRLTVL.

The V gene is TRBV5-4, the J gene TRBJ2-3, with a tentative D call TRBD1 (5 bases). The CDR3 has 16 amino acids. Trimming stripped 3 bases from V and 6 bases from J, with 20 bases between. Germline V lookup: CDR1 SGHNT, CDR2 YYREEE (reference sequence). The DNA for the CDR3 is TGTGCCAGCAGCTCCGGACAAGCCGCGTTGTCGGATACGCAGTATTTT. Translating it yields CASSSGQAALSDTQYF.

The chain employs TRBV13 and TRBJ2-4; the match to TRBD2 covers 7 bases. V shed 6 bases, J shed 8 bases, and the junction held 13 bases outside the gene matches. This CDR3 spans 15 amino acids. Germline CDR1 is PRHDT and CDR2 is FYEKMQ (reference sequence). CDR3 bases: TGTGCCAGCAGGGTTATGGGGAGGGCGCCGGACATTCAGTACTTC. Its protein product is CASRVMGRAPDIQYF.

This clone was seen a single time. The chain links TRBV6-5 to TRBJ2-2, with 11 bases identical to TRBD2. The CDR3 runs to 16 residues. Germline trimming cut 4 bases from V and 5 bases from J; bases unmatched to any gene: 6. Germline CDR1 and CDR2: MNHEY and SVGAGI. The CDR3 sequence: CASSLLAGVRTGELFF. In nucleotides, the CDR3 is TGTGCCAGCAGTTTACTAGCGGGAGTAAGGACCGGGGAGCTGTTTTTT.

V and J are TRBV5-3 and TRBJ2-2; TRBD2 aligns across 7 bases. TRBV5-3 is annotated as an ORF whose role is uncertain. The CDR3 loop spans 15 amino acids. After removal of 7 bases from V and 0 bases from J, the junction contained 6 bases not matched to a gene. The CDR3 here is CARLPSGANTGELFF. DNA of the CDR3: TGTGCCAGACTCCCTAGCGGCGCGAACACCGGGGAGCTGTTTTTT.

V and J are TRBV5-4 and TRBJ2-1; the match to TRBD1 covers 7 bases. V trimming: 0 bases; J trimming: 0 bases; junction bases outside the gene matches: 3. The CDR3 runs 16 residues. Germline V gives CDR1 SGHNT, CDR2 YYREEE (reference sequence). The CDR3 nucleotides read TGTGCCAGCAGCTTGGGTGAGGGGGCCTCCTACAATGAGCAGTTCTTC. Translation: CASSLGEGASYNEQFF.

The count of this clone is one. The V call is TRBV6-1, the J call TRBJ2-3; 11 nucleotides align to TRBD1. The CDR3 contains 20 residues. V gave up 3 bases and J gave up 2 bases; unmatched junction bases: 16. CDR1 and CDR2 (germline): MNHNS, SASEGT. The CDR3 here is CASSERLLSGTGGVTDTQYF. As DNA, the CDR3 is TGTGCCAGCAGTGAGCGGCTTCTCTCCGGGACAGGGGGAGTCACAGATACGCAGTATTTT.

This chain's CDR3 is CASSPYGMNTEAFF. In nucleotides, the CDR3 is TGTGCCAGCTCACCGTACGGGATGAACACTGAAGCTTTCTTT. J is TRBJ1-1 and V is TRBV18; D call uncertain. The CDR3 totals 14 residues. CDR1 and CDR2 (germline): KGHSH, LQKENI. V was cut by 3 bases and J by 0 bases, with 8 bases left in between. Full variable domain (remainder filled in from reference TRBV18 and TRBJ1-1): NAGVMQNPRHLVRRRGQEARLRCSPMKGHSHVYWYRQLPEEGLKFMVYLQKENIIDESGMPKERFSAEFPKEGPSILRIQQVVRGDSAAYFCASSPYGMNTEAFFGQGTRLTVV.